The present T cell receptor beta chain was sequenced within a study of cytomegalovirus exposure and HLA in healthy donors. Study-level findings and limits: Near-uniform donor sequencing depth was presumed by presence/absence analyses. The study designated fewer than 200 TCR beta chains cytomegalovirus-associated. Later analysis suggested links between common viral pathogens and several top significant clusters.

Researchers ran the PCR with 60 Vbeta and 13 Jbeta primers. Method: immunoSEQ multiplex PCR; TCRdb's copy keeps in-frame clones and lacks some. Of 130,000 or so clones detected, about 77% appear once; the ten largest clones hold 1.1% to 1.5%. The germline V gene has CDR1 LGHNA and CDR2 YNFKEQ. The germline V and J ends were trimmed by 4 bases and 4 bases, with 19 bases remaining between them. The CDR3 loop spans 16 amino acids. Donors counted as nominally healthy when sampled, yet unrecorded immune exposures were likely. On this clone itself: Its antigen remains unknown.

Sequenced sample: PBMCs. This receptor was taken from a woman in her forties in good health and CMV-seronegative. The V and J genes are TRBV4-2 and TRBJ1-1; no clear D gene. CDR3 residues: CASSPSGSTIVTEAFF. The CDR3 DNA sequence: TGTGCCAGCAGCCCATCGGGGTCAACGATCGTCACTGAAGCTTTCTTT.